These 12 T cell receptor beta chains came from one sample sequenced in a study of T cell responses to AZD1222 COVID-19 vaccine. Libraries were prepared by immunoSEQ multiplex PCR; TCRdb keeps only in-frame clonotypes and omits some of them. The table lists some 170,000 clones, 85% to 90% of them singletons. The material was peripheral blood, obtained on day 0 of AZD1222 vaccination. The receptors originated from an adult in good health.

The CDR3 bases are TGTGCCAGCAGCTTAGGAGGGGGGGGGAACACTGAAGCTTTCTTT. It is translated as CASSLGGGGNTEAFF. This chain connects TRBV7-9 to TRBJ1-1; possibly TRBD1 for D (6 bases). The V end lost 1 base, the J end lost 1 base, and 10 bases lay between the germline ends. Germline values: CDR1 SEHNR, CDR2 FQNEAQ (reference sequence). The CDR3 length is 15 residues. Based on the CDR3 plus reference TRBV7-9 and TRBJ1-1, the full variable domain is DTGVSQNPRHKITKRGQNVTFRCDPISEHNRLYWYRQTLGQGPEFLTYFQNEAQLEKSRLLSDRFSAERPKGSFSTLEIQRTEQGDSAMYLCASSLGGGGNTEAFFGQGTRLTVV.

J is TRBJ2-2 and V is TRBV7-2; 7 positions agree with TRBD1. This CDR3 has 16 amino acids. Germline V gene sequence: CDR1 SGHTA, CDR2 FQGNSA. Germline trimming cut 5 bases from V and 1 base from J; bases unmatched to any gene: 7. The CDR3 DNA reads TGTGCCAGCAGCCCACGACAGGGCGGGAACACCGGGGAGCTGTTTTTT. Translated, it gives CASSPRQGGNTGELFF.

This chain links TRBV12-3 or TRBV12-4 with TRBJ1-2; unclear D gene. There are 12 residues in the CDR3. Trimming removed 1 base from V and 8 bases from J, with 8 bases in between. The DNA of the CDR3 is TGTGCCAGCAGTTTAGTGTTTTTGGGCTACACCTTC. Its protein is CASSLVFLGYTF.

The J gene is TRBJ1-5, the V gene TRBV28; 9 bases are a match to TRBD1. Germline CDR1 and CDR2: MDHEN and SYDVKM. The J segment lost 6 bases and the V segment lost 3 bases, leaving 3 bases of the junction unmatched. The CDR3 spans 14 residues. CDR3 loop: CASSFGTGSQPQHF. CDR3 in DNA: TGTGCCAGCAGTTTTGGGACAGGGAGTCAGCCCCAGCATTTT.

The V call is TRBV7-9, the J call TRBJ1-3, with D unclear. V gave up 3 bases and J gave up 8 bases, with 11 bases separating them. This CDR3 comprises 13 residues. Germline assignment: CDR1 SEHNR and CDR2 FQNEAQ (reference sequence). The CDR3 nucleotides are TGTGCCAGCAGCTTCAGCCCAGTAGACACCATATATTTT. Translated, it gives CASSFSPVDTIYF.

This rearrangement joins TRBV3-1 (or the pseudogene TRBV3-2) to TRBJ1-4, with D possibly matching TRBD1 (5 bases). The CDR3 consists of 14 residues. The germline V gene has CDR1 LGHDT and CDR2 YNNKEL (reference sequence). The germline V and J ends were trimmed by 5 bases and 0 bases, with 7 bases remaining between them. CDR3 DNA sequence: TGTGCCAGCAGCTCGGGGGCAACTAATGAAAAACTGTTTTTT. Translated: CASSSGATNEKLFF.

The chain is built from TRBV6-5 and TRBJ1-1; D is ambiguous. CDR3 length equals 15 residues. The V gene lost 4 bases and the J gene lost 0 bases, with 12 bases spanning the gap. Germline CDR1 is MNHEY and CDR2 is SVGAGI. The DNA for the CDR3 is TGTGCCAGCAGTTCGAGGACGCTCATGAACACTGAAGCTTTCTTT. It specifies CASSSRTLMNTEAFF.

The rearrangement joins TRBV7-2 to TRBJ2-4; D is ambiguous. V lost 5 bases, J lost 0 bases, and 8 bases lay in between. The CDR3 runs 14 residues. Germline CDR1 SGHTA, CDR2 FQGNSA. Written as DNA, the CDR3 is TGTGCCAGCAGCCTGACGGTAGCCAAAAACATTCAGTACTTC. This translates into CASSLTVAKNIQYF.

This clone was found once. The CDR3 nucleotides are TGTGCCAGCAGCGGCCTAGCGGAGGCTAACAATGAGCAGTTCTTC. As protein: CASSGLAEANNEQFF. The rearrangement links TRBV7-2 to TRBJ2-1, with 7 bases fitting TRBD2. The trim removed 5 bases at V and 5 bases at J, leaving 9 bases unmatched. The CDR3 has 15 residues. Germline loops: CDR1 SGHTA, CDR2 FQGNSA.

The chain joins TRBV28 to TRBJ1-2; D ambiguous. The CDR3 length is 14 residues. V lost 5 bases to trimming and J lost 8 bases, with 18 bases between them. The V gene's germline CDR1 is MDHEN and CDR2 SYDVKM. The CDR3 loop reads CASSPQGALRGYTF. The CDR3 DNA reads as TGTGCCAGCAGTCCCCAAGGAGCCCTACGGGGCTACACCTTC.

The genes are TRBV5-1 and TRBJ2-5, with 8 bases matching TRBD2. This CDR3 has 14 residues. The germline CDR1 and CDR2 sequences are SGHRS and YFSETQ. Trimming took 0 bases from V and 4 from J; bases not matched to a gene: 2. CDR3 in amino acids: CASSLAREGETQYF. The CDR3 nucleotides read TGCGCCAGCAGCTTGGCCCGGGAGGGAGAGACCCAGTACTTC.

The chain links TRBV29-1 to TRBJ2-2; D is undetermined. The CDR3 loop spans 14 amino acids. Trimming shortened V by 6 bases and J by 0 bases, and 11 bases separated the two germline ends. The V gene's germline CDR1 is SQVTM and CDR2 ANQGSEA. The CDR3 nucleotides read TGCAGCGTCCCGGTAAATGCGAACACCGGGGAGCTGTTTTTT. This encodes CSVPVNANTGELFF.